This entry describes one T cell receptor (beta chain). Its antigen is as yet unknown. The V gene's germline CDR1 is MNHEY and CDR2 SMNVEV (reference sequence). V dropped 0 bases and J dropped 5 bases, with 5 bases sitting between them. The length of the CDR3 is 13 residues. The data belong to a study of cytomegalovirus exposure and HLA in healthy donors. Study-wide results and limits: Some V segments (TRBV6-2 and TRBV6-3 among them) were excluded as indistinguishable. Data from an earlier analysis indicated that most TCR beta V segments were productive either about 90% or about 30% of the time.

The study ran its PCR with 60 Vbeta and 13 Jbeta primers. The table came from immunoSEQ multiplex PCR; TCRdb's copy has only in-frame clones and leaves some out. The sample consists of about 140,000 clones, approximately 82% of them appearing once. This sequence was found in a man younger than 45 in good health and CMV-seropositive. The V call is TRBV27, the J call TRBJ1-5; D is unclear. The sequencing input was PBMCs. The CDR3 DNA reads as TGTGCCAGCAGTTTATCGAGGGATCAGCCCCAGCATTTT. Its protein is CASSLSRDQPQHF.